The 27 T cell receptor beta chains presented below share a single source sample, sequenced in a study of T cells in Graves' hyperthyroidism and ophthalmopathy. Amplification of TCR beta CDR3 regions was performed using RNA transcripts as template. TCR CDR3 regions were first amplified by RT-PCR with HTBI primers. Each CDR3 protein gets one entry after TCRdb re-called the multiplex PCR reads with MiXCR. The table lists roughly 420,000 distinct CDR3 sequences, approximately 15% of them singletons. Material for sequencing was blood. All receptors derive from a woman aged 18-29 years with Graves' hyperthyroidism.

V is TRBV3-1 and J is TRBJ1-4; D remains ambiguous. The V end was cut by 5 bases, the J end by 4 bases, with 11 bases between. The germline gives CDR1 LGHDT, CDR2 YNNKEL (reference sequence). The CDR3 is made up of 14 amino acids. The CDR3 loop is CASSSRMLNEKLFF. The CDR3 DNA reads TGTGCCAGCAGCTCCCGGATGCTTAATGAAAAACTGTTTTTT. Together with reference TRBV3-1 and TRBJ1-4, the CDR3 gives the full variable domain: DTAVSQTPKYLVTQMGNDKSIKCEQNLGHDTMYWYKQDSKKFLKIMFSYNNKELIINETVPNRFSPKSPDKAHLNLHINSLELGDSAVYFCASSSRMLNEKLFFGSGTQLSVL.

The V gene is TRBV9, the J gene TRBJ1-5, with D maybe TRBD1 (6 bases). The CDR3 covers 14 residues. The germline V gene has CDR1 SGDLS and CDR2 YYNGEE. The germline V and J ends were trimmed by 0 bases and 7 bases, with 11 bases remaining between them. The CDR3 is CASSVGGGGQPQHF. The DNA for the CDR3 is TGTGCCAGCAGCGTAGGAGGGGGTGGGCAGCCCCAGCATTTT.

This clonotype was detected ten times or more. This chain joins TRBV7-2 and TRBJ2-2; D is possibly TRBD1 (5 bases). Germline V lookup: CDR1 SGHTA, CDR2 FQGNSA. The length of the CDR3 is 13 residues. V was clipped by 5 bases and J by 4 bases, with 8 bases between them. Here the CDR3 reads CASSGRATGELFF. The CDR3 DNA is TGTGCCAGCAGCGGCAGGGCCACCGGGGAGCTGTTTTTT.

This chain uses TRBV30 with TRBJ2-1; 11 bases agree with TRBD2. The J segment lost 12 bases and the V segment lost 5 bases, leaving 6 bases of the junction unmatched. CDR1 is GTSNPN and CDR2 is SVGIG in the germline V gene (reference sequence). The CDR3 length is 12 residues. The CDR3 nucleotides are TGTGCCTGGGGTAGACTAGCGGGATGGCAGTTCTTC. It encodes CAWGRLAGWQFF.

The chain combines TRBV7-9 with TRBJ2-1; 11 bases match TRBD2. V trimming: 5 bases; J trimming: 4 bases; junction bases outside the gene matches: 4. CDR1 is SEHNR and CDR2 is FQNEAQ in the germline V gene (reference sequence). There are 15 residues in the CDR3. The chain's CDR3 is CASSGGLADYNEQFF. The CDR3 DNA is TGTGCCAGCAGCGGGGGACTAGCGGATTACAATGAGCAGTTCTTC.

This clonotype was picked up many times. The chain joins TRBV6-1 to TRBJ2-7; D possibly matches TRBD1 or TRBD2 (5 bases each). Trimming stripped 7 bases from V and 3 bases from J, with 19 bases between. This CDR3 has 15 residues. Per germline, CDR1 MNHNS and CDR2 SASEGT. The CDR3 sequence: CASNREGSGSYEQYF. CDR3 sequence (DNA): TGTGCCAGCAACCGAGAGGGGAGCGGAAGCTACGAGCAGTACTTC.

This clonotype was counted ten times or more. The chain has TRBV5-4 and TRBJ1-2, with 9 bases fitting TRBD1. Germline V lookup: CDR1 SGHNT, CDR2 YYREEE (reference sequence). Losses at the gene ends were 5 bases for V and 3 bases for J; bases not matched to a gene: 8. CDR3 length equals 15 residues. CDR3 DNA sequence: TGTGCCAGCAGGGACCCGGGACAGGGAGACTATGGCTACACCTTC. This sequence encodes CASRDPGQGDYGYTF.

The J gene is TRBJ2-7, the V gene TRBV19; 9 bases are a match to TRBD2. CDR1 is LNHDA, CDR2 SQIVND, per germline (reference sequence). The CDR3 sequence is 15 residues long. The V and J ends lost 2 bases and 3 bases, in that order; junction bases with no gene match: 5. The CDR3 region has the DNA TGTGCCAGTAGTATAAGTAGCGGGAGCCACTACGAGCAGTACTTC. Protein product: CASSISSGSHYEQYF. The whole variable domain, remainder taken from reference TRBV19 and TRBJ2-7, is DGGITQSPKYLFRKEGQNVTLSCEQNLNHDAMYWYRQDPGQGLRLIYYSQIVNDFQKGDIAEGYSVSREKKESFPLTVTSAQKNPTAFYLCASSISSGSHYEQYFGPGTRLTVT.

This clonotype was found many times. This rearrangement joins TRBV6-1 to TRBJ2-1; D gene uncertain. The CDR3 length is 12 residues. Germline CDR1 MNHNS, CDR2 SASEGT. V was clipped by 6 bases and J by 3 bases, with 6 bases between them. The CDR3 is CASRISYNEQFF. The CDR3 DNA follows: TGTGCCAGCAGAATCAGCTACAATGAGCAGTTCTTC.

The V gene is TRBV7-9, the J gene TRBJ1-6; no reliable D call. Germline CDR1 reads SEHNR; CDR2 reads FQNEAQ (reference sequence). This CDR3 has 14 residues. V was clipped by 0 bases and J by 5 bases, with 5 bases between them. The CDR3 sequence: CASSLAGNNSPLHF. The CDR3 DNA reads TGTGCCAGCAGCTTAGCGGGGAATAATTCACCCCTCCACTTT. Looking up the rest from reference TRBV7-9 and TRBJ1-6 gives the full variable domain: DTGVSQNPRHKITKRGQNVTFRCDPISEHNRLYWYRQTLGQGPEFLTYFQNEAQLEKSRLLSDRFSAERPKGSFSTLEIQRTEQGDSAMYLCASSLAGNNSPLHFGNGTRLTVT.

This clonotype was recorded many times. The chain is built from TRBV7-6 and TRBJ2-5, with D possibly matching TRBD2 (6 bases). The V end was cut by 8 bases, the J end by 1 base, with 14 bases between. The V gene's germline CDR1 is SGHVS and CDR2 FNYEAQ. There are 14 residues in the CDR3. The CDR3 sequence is CASGYVGGQETQYF. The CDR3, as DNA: TGTGCCAGCGGTTATGTGGGGGGCCAAGAGACCCAGTACTTC.

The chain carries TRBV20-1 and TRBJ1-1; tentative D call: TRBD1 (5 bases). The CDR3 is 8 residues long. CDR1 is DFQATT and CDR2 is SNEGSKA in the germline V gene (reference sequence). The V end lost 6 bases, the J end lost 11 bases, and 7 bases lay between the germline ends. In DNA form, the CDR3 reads TGCAGTGCATGGGGGGCTTTCTTT. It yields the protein CSAWGAFF.

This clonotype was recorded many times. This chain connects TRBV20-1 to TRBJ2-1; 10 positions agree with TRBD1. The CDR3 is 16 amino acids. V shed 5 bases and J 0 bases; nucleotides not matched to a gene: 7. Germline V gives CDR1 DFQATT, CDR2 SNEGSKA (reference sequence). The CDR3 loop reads CSARWDRGHSYNEQFF. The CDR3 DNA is TGCAGTGCTCGATGGGACAGGGGCCACTCCTACAATGAGCAGTTCTTC.

Here the CDR3 DNA reads TGTGCCAGTAGTAACCGGGACCAATTTACTTCACCCCTCCACTTT. As protein: CASSNRDQFTSPLHF. The chain carries TRBV19 and TRBJ1-6; TRBD1 might be the D (5 bases). Trimming removed 4 bases from V and 9 bases from J, with 16 bases in between. Germline loops: CDR1 LNHDA, CDR2 SQIVND (reference sequence). The CDR3 is made up of 15 amino acids.

The CDR3 sequence: CAGSGTVDEQYF. CDR3 nucleotides: TGTGCCGGTTCCGGGACAGTGGACGAGCAGTACTTC. The J gene is TRBJ2-7, the V gene TRBV6-1, with 7 bases identical to TRBD1. V gave up 11 bases and J gave up 5 bases; unmatched junction bases: 9. This CDR3 contains 12 residues. Germline CDR1 reads MNHNS; CDR2 reads SASEGT.

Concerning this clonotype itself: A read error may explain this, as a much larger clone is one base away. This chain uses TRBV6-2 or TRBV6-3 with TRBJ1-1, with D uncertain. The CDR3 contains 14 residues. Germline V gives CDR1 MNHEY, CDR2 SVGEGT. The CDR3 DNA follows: TGTGCCGGCAGTTACCGTTGGAAGAACACTGAAGCTTTCTTT. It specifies CAGSYRWKNTEAFF.

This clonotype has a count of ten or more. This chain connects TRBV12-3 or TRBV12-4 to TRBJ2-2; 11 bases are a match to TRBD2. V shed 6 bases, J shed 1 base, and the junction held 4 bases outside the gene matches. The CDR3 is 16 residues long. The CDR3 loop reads CASSWGLAVNTGELFF. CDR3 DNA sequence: TGTGCCAGCAGCTGGGGACTAGCGGTGAACACCGGGGAGCTGTTTTTT.

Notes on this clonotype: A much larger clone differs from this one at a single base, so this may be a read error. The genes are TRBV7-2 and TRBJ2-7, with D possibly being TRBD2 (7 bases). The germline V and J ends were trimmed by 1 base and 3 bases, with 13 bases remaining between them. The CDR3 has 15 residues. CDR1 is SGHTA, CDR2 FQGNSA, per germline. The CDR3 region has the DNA TGTGCCAGCAGCTTAGATGGGGGGGCCCTCTACGAGCAGTACTTC. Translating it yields CASSLDGGALYEQYF.

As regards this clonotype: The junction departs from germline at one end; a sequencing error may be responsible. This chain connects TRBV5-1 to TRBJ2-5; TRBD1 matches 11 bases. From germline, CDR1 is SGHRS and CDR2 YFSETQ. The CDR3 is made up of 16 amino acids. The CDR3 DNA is TGCGCCAGCAGCTTGTCCGGACAGGGGGCCGAGGAGACCCGGTACTTC. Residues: CASSLSGQGAEETRYF.

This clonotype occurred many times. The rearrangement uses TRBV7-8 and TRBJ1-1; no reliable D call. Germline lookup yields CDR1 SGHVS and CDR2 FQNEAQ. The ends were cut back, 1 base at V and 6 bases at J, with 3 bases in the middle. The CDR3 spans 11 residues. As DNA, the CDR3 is TGTGCCAGCAGCTTAGAGCCTGAAGCTTTCTTT. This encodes CASSLEPEAFF.

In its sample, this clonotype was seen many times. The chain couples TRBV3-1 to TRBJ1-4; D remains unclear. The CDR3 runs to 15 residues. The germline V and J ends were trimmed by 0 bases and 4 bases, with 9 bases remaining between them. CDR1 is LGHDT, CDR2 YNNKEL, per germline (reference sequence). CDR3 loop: CASSQDLFLNEKLFF. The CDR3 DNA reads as TGTGCCAGCAGCCAAGATTTGTTCCTTAATGAAAAACTGTTTTTT.

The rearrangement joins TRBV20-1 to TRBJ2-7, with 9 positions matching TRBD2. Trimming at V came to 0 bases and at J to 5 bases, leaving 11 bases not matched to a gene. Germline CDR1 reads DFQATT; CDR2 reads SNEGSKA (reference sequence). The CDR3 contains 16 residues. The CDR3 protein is CSARDTRREGINEQYF. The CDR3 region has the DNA TGCAGTGCTAGAGATACGCGGCGGGAGGGGATCAACGAGCAGTACTTC.

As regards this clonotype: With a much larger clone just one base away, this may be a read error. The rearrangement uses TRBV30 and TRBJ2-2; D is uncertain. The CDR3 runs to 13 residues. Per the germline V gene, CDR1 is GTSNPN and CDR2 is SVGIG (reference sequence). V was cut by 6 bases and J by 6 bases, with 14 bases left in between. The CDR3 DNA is TGTGCCTGCCACGGGTCCTTCGCCGGGGAGCTGTTTTTT. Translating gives CACHGSFAGELFF.

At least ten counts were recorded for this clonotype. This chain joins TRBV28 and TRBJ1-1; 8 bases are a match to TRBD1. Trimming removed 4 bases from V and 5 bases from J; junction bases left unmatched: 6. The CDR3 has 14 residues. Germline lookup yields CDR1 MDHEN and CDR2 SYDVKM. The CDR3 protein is CASSSGDRWTEAFF. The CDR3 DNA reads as TGTGCCAGCAGTTCGGGGGACAGGTGGACTGAAGCTTTCTTT.

The CDR3 loop reads CASSFASGANVLTF. The DNA of the CDR3 is TGCGCCAGCAGCTTCGCCTCTGGGGCCAACGTCCTGACTTTC. The V gene is TRBV5-1, the J gene TRBJ2-6; the D is unclear. Germline V lookup: CDR1 SGHRS, CDR2 YFSETQ. This CDR3 is built from 14 residues. Trimming took off 2 bases at V and 0 bases at J, with 3 bases between the two ends.

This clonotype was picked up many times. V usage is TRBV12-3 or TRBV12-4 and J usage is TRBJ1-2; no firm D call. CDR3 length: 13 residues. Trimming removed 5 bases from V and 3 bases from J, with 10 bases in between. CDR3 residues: CASSPDRDYGYTF. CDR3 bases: TGTGCCAGCAGTCCCGATCGTGACTATGGCTACACCTTC.

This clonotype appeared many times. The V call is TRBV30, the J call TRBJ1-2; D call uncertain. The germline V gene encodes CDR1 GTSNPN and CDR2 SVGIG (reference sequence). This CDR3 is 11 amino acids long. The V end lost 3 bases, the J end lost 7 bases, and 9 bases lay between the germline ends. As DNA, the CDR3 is TGTGCCTGGAGCCAAGACGCTGGCTACACCTTC. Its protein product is CAWSQDAGYTF.